Shown below are 22 T cell receptor beta chains from a single sample sequenced in a study of post-analysis software for immune sequencing data (dated by TCRdb to between 2014 and 2017). The receptor library was made with PCR. Data came from an Illumina HiSeq 2500. To reduce PCR and sequencing biases, unique molecular identifiers were incorporated into the TCR beta cDNA libraries. TCRdb reprocessing: public reads trimmed at Q25 with fastp, clones called with MiXCR, in-frame beta chains kept. Every CDR3 protein is listed once, alongside the most common genes and DNA of its rows. The sample table holds 750,000 to 950,000 distinct CDR3 sequences, of which around 45% were seen once. Jointly, the top ten make up just under 5% of the sample. These receptors have no identified antigens. Overall study results and their limits: Significantly higher frequencies in patients than in controls were found for a few TRBV segments, including TRBV5-6, TRBV5-1 and TRBV20-1.

The sequencing input was blood. Source of these receptors: a girl aged 5 to 17 with multiple sclerosis.

This chain joins TRBV29-1 and TRBJ2-6; TRBD1 agrees at 11 bases. V lost 0 bases and J lost 3; bases outside the gene matches: 7. Germline loops: CDR1 SQVTM, CDR2 ANQGSEA. This CDR3 is built from 18 residues. CDR3 sequence (DNA): TGCAGCGTTGAAGAATGGGACAGGGGGGGTAGTGGGGCCAACGTCCTGACTTTC. It translates to CSVEEWDRGGSGANVLTF.

The chain recombines TRBV12-5 with TRBJ2-5; D is possibly TRBD1 (6 bases). V dropped 6 bases and J dropped 4 bases, with 18 bases sitting between them. The CDR3 is 15 amino acids. Germline V lookup: CDR1 LGHNT, CDR2 FRNRAP. The CDR3 region is CASGSTGQKTETQYF. CDR3 DNA sequence: TGTGCTAGTGGCTCTACAGGGCAAAAGACAGAGACCCAGTACTTC.

V usage is TRBV3-1 and J usage is TRBJ2-1, with TRBD2 matching 8 bases. V lost 0 bases and J lost 5; bases outside the gene matches: 3. The germline V gene encodes CDR1 LGHDT and CDR2 YNNKEL (reference sequence). The CDR3 spans 15 residues. The CDR3 here is CASSQEAGAHNEQFF. DNA for the CDR3: TGTGCCAGCAGCCAAGAAGCGGGAGCCCACAATGAGCAGTTCTTC.

The chain recombines TRBV20-1 with TRBJ2-4; perhaps D is TRBD1 or TRBD2 (7 bases each). The J call may be incorrect, as the DNA end agrees better with TRBJ2-7. Germline CDR1 is DFQATT and CDR2 is SNEGSKA (reference sequence). The CDR3 extends over 15 amino acids. CDR3 coding DNA: TGCAGTGCTAGAGATTCGGCAGGGGGGGGTTACGAGCAGTACTTC. This encodes CSARDSAGGGYEQYF.

CDR3 nucleotides: TGTGCCAGCAGTTACCTAGACAGGGAAACGGGCGAGCAGTACTTC. It codes for CASSYLDRETGEQYF. J is TRBJ2-7 and V is TRBV6-6, with TRBD1 matching over 7 bases. Losses at the gene ends were 2 bases for V and 6 bases for J; bases not matched to a gene: 10. CDR3 size: 15 residues. The germline gives CDR1 MNHNY, CDR2 SVGAGI (reference sequence).

The V gene is TRBV7-8, the J gene TRBJ2-7, with D uncertain. Germline values: CDR1 SGHVS, CDR2 FQNEAQ. Trimming pared 4 bases from V and 2 bases from J, leaving 9 bases between. CDR3 size: 13 residues. CDR3 loop: CASSSRSPYEQYF. CDR3 DNA sequence: TGTGCCAGCAGCTCACGGTCCCCCTACGAGCAGTACTTC. The full variable domain, its missing parts supplied by reference TRBV7-8 and TRBJ2-7, is GAGVSQSPRYKVAKRGQDVALRCDPISGHVSLFWYQQALGQGPEFLTYFQNEAQLDKSGLPSDRFFAERPEGSVSTLKIQRTQQEDSAVYLCASSSRSPYEQYFGPGTRLTVT.

The chain joins TRBV10-3 to TRBJ2-7; 7 bases align to TRBD2. V was clipped by 9 bases and J by 6 bases; unmatched bases: 8. The CDR3 is 12 residues long. Germline lookup yields CDR1 ENHRY and CDR2 SYGVKD. The CDR3 DNA reads TGTGCCATTTCAGCGCCGGGGGGCGAGCAGTACTTC. This translates into CAISAPGGEQYF.

This rearrangement joins TRBV12-3 or TRBV12-4 to TRBJ1-4; D possibly corresponds to TRBD1 (5 bases). With 1 base removed from V and 9 bases from J, the gap between germline ends came to 12 bases. The CDR3 totals 14 residues. The CDR3 region is CASSLGQGGKKLFF. CDR3 coding DNA: TGTGCCAGCAGTTTAGGGCAGGGCGGGAAAAAACTGTTTTTT.

V is TRBV27 and J is TRBJ2-7; TRBD2 agrees at 8 bases. This CDR3 region has 14 residues. V lost 7 bases, J lost 3 bases, and 8 bases stayed unmatched. Germline loops: CDR1 MNHEY, CDR2 SMNVEV (reference sequence). For the CDR3, the DNA is TGTGCCAGCAATAAAGCGGGGGCCCACTACGAGCAGTACTTC. Protein sequence: CASNKAGAHYEQYF.

This sequence joins TRBV29-1 and TRBJ2-5, with D uncertain. CDR3 size: 13 residues. Germline assignment: CDR1 SQVTM and CDR2 ANQGSEA. The V end was cut by 2 bases, the J end by 5 bases, with 12 bases between. Here the CDR3 DNA reads TGCAGCGTTGAAATGGTCGTCGGTGAGACCCAGTACTTC. Amino acids: CSVEMVVGETQYF.

This rearrangement joins TRBV6-5 to TRBJ1-2; D remains ambiguous. This CDR3 has 13 residues. V lost 5 bases and J lost 3, with 10 bases in between. From germline, CDR1 is MNHEY and CDR2 SVGAGI. The CDR3 region has the DNA TGTGCCAGCAGTCGGACCGCCGACTATGGCTACACCTTC. Amino acid sequence: CASSRTADYGYTF.

This rearrangement joins TRBV30 to TRBJ1-2; TRBD1 might be the D (6 bases). Germline V gene lookup returns CDR1 GTSNPN and CDR2 SVGIG (reference sequence). V lost 4 bases and J lost 3, with 15 bases in between. This CDR3 region has 14 residues. Here the CDR3 reads CAWNGRDNYYGYTF. The CDR3 DNA reads TGTGCCTGGAACGGCCGGGACAACTACTATGGCTACACCTTC. The full variable domain, completed using reference TRBV30 and TRBJ1-2, is SQTIHQWPATLVQPVGSPLSLECTVEGTSNPNLYWYRQAAGRGLQLLFYSVGIGQISSEVPQNLSASRPQDRQFILSSKKLLLSDSGFYLCAWNGRDNYYGYTFGSGTRLTVV.

This clonotype was seen a few times. This may come from a read error, since a much larger clone is one base off. V is TRBV5-1 and J is TRBJ2-7; 10 bases agree with TRBD2. CDR3 length equals 15 residues. In germline, CDR1 is SGHRS, CDR2 YFSETQ. The CDR3 loop reads CASGFSGTSAGEQYF. The DNA for the CDR3 is TGCGCCAGCGGCTTTTCCGGGACTAGCGCGGGGGAGCAGTACTTC.

The rearrangement links TRBV6-1 to TRBJ1-1; a weak D match, TRBD1 (6 bases). Germline loops: CDR1 MNHNS, CDR2 SASEGT. V lost 4 bases and J lost 7, with 16 bases in between. CDR3 length: 14 residues. In nucleotides, the CDR3 is TGTGCCAGCAGTGTAGTAACAGGGACGGGTGAAGCTTTCTTT. The encoded protein is CASSVVTGTGEAFF.

The chain joins TRBV6-2 or TRBV6-3 to TRBJ2-7; a weak D match, TRBD2 (5 bases). CDR1 and CDR2 (germline): MNHEY, SVGEGT. The germline V and J ends were trimmed by 4 bases and 3 bases, with 13 bases remaining between them. The CDR3 spans 14 residues. CDR3 in DNA: TGTGCCAGCAGTTCGTACGGGATCCACTACGAGCAGTACTTC. This gives the protein CASSSYGIHYEQYF.

This clonotype was observed a handful of times. This rearrangement joins TRBV29-1 to TRBJ2-7; D remains unclear. CDR1 SQVTM and CDR2 ANQGSEA come from the germline V gene. CDR3 length equals 11 residues. Trimming removed 5 bases from V and 5 bases from J, with 10 bases in between. For the CDR3, the DNA is TGCAGCGTTCCAGACGGCAACGAGCAGTACTTC. Encoded protein: CSVPDGNEQYF.

The V and J genes are TRBV20-1 and TRBJ1-1; D call uncertain. V lost 2 bases, J lost 1 base, and 11 bases lay in between. CDR3 length: 14 residues. Germline-derived CDR1 and CDR2 are DFQATT and SNEGSKA (reference sequence). The CDR3 spells CSARPLTGNTEAFF. DNA for the CDR3: TGCAGTGCTAGACCCTTGACGGGGAACACTGAAGCTTTCTTT.

This clonotype has more than one count but fewer than ten. The gene calls are TRBV6-6 and TRBJ2-7; D not resolved. Trimming removed 4 bases from V and 1 base from J, with 14 bases in between. The germline V gene has CDR1 MNHNY and CDR2 SVGAGI (reference sequence). The CDR3 runs to 15 residues. For the CDR3, the DNA is TGTGCCAGCAGTTCCCCCTTCCTACATTCCTACGAGCAGTACTTC. This encodes CASSSPFLHSYEQYF.

V gene TRBV29-1 combines with J gene TRBJ2-3; D is undetermined. V lost 1 base and J lost 5, with 7 bases in between. In germline, CDR1 is SQVTM, CDR2 ANQGSEA. The length of the CDR3 is 12 residues. In nucleotides, the CDR3 is TGCAGCGTTGAAGTAGCAGGAGATACGCAGTATTTT. Its protein is CSVEVAGDTQYF.

This clonotype was detected a few times. V gene TRBV4-1 combines with J gene TRBJ1-2; D is unclear. Germline V CDR1 and CDR2: MGHRA, YSYEKL. The CDR3 consists of 16 residues. Trimming pared 0 bases from V and 1 base from J, leaving 12 bases between. CDR3 in DNA: TGCGCCAGCAGCCAAGAGGAAAGGGCAGTTAACTATGGCTACACCTTC. The encoded protein is CASSQEERAVNYGYTF.

The chain joins TRBV28 to TRBJ1-1, with D perhaps matching TRBD1 (5 bases). This CDR3 contains 15 residues. Germline CDR1 reads MDHEN; CDR2 reads SYDVKM. The V gene lost 3 bases and the J gene lost 5 bases, with 16 bases spanning the gap. The CDR3 coding sequence is TGTGCCAGCAGTTTCCTGCGGGGGAGGGGAACTGAAGCTTTCTTT. It translates to CASSFLRGRGTEAFF. Together with reference TRBV28 and TRBJ1-1, the CDR3 gives the full variable domain: DVKVTQSSRYLVKRTGEKVFLECVQDMDHENMFWYRQDPGLGLRLIYFSYDVKMKEKGDIPEGYSVSREKKERFSLILESASTNQTSMYLCASSFLRGRGTEAFFGQGTRLTVV.

This chain uses TRBV9 with TRBJ2-3; either TRBD1 or TRBD2 may fit D (5 bases each). CDR1 SGDLS and CDR2 YYNGEE come from the germline V gene. This CDR3 region has 16 residues. The germline V and J ends were trimmed by 6 bases and 4 bases, with 21 bases remaining between them. The CDR3 protein is CASTTTGRSVADTQYF. In DNA, the CDR3 is TGTGCCAGCACCACCACGGGACGGTCAGTGGCAGATACGCAGTATTTT. Filled out from reference TRBV9 and TRBJ2-3, the complete variable domain reads DSGVTQTPKHLITATGQRVTLRCSPRSGDLSVYWYQQSLDQGLQFLIQYYNGEERAKGNILERFSAQQFPDLHSELNLSSLELGDSALYFCASTTTGRSVADTQYFGPGTRLTVL.